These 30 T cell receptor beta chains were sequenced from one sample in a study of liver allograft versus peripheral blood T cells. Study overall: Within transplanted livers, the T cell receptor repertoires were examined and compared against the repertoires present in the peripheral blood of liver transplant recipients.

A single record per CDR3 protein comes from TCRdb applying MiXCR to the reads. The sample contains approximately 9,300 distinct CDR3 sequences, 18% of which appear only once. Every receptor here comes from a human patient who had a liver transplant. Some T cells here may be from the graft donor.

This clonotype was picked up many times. This chain's CDR3 is CSILQGSTDTQYF. CDR3 coding DNA: TGCAGCATATTACAGGGCAGCACAGATACGCAGTATTTT. J is TRBJ2-3 and V is TRBV29-1; D might be TRBD1 (6 bases). There are 13 residues in the CDR3. V lost 8 bases and J lost 0, with 12 bases in between. Germline loops: CDR1 SQVTM, CDR2 ANQGSEA.

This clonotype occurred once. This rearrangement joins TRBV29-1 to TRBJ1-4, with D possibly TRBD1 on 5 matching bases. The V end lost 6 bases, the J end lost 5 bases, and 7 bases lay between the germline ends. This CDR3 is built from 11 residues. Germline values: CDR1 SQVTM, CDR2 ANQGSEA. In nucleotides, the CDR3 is TGCAGCGTGGGGGACAATGAAAAACTGTTTTTT. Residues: CSVGDNEKLFF.

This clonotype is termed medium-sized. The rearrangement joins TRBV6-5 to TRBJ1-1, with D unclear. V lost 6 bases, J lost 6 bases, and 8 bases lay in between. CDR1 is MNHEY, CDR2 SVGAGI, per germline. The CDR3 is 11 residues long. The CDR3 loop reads CASRQGPEAFF. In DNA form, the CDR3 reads TGTGCCAGCAGGCAAGGCCCTGAAGCTTTCTTT.

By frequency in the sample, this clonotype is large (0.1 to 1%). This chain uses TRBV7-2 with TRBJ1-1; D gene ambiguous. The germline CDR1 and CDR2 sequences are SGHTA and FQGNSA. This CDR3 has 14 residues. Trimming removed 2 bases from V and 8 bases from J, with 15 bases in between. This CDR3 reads CASSLMSGPGEAFF. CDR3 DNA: TGTGCCAGCAGCTTAATGTCGGGCCCCGGGGAAGCTTTCTTT.

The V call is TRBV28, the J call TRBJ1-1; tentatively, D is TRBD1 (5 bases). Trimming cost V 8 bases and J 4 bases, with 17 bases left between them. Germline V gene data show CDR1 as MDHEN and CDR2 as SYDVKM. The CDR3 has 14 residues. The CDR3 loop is CASGVGDRSTEAFF. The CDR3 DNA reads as TGTGCCAGCGGCGTGGGGGATAGGAGCACTGAAGCTTTCTTT.

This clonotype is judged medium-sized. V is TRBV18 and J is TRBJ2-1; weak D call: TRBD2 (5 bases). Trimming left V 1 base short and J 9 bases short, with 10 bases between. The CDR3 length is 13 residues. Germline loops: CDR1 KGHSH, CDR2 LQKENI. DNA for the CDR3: TGTGCCAGCTCACCACGTGGTGAGGGTGAGCAGTTCTTC. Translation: CASSPRGEGEQFF.

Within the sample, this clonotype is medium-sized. CDR3 region: CASRPYSRYGYTF. The CDR3 region has the DNA TGTGCCAGCAGGCCGTATTCTCGCTATGGCTACACCTTC. The V gene is TRBV6-2 or TRBV6-3, the J gene TRBJ1-2; D gene uncertain. Looked up from germline, CDR1 is MNHEY and CDR2 is SVGEGT. CDR3 length: 13 amino acids. Trimming shortened V by 6 bases and J by 4 bases, and 12 bases separated the two germline ends.

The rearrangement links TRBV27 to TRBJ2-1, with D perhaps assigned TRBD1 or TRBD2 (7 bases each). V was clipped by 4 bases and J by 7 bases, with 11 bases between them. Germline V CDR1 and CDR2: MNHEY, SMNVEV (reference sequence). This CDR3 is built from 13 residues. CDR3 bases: TGTGCCAGCAGTTCGCAGGGGGGGAATGAGCAGTTCTTC. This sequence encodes CASSSQGGNEQFF.

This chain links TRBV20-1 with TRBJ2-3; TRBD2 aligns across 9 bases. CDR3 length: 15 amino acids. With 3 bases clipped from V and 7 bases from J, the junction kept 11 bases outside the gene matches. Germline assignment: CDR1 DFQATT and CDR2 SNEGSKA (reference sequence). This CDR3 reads CSASPGVAGVYTQYF. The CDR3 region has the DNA TGCAGTGCTAGCCCCGGGGTAGCGGGGGTGTATACGCAGTATTTT.

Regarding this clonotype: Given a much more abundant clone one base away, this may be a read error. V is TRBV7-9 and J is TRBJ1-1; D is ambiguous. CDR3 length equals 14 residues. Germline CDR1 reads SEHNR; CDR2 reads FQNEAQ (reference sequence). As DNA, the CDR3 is TGTGCCAACAGCTCCCTCACGCTGAACACTGAAGCTTTCTTT. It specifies CANSSLTLNTEAFF.

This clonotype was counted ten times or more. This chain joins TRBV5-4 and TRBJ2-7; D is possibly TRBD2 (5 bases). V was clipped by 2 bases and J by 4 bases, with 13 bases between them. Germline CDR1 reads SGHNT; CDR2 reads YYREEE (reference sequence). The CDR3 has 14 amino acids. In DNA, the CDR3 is TGTGCCAGCAGCTTCCCCGAGGAGGATTACGAGCAGTACTTC. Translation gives CASSFPEEDYEQYF.

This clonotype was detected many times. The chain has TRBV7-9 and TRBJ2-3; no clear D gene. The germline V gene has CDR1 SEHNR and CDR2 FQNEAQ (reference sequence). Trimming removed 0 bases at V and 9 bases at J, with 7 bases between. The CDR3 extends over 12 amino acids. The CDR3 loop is CASSLARETQYF. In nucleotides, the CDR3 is TGTGCCAGCAGCTTAGCCCGAGAGACGCAGTATTTT.

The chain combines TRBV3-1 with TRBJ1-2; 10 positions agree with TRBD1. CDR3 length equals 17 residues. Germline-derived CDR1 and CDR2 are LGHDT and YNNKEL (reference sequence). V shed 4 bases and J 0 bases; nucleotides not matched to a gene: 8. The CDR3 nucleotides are TGTGCCAGCAGCCGGGACCAGACAGGGGGCTCTAACTATGGCTACACCTTC. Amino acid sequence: CASSRDQTGGSNYGYTF.

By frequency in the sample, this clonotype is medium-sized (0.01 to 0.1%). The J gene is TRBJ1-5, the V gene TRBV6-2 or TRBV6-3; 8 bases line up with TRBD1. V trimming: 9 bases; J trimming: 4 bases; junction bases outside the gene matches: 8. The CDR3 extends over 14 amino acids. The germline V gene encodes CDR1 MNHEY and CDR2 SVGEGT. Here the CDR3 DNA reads TGTGCCAGTCGAGGGACAGGTAATAATCAGCCCCAGCATTTT. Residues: CASRGTGNNQPQHF.

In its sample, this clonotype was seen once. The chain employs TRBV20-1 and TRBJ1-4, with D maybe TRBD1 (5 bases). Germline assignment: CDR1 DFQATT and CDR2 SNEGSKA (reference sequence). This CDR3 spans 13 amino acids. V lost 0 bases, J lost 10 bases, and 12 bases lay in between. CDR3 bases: TGCAGTGCTAGAGATCCTCGTGGGGGAAAACTGTTTTTT. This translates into CSARDPRGGKLFF.

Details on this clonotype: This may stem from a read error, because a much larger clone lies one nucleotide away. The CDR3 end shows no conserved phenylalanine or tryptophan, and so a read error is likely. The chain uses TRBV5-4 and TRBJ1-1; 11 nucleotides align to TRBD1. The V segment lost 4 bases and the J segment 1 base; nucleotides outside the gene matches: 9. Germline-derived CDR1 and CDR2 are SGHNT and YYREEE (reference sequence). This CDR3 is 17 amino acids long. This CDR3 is CASSEGQGASPNTEAFS. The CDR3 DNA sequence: TGTGCCAGCAGCGAAGGACAGGGGGCGAGCCCGAACACTGAAGCTTTCTCT.

CDR3 nucleotides: TGTGCCAGCAGTTGGGACGGGACAGGGTGCTATTTGGGCACAGATACGCAGTATTTT. Amino acids: CASSWDGTGCYLGTDTQYF. The V gene is TRBV6-7, the J gene TRBJ2-3; the match to TRBD1 covers 9 bases. TRBV6-7 is an open reading frame whose function is uncertain. The CDR3 totals 19 residues. V trimming: 4 bases; J trimming: 1 base; junction bases outside the gene matches: 15.

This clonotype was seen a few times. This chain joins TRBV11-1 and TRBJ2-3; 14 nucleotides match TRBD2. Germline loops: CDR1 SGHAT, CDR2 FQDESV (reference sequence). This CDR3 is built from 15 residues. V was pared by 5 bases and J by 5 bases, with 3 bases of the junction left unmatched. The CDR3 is CASSHGLAGGDTQYF. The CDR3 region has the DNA TGTGCCAGCAGCCACGGACTAGCGGGGGGAGATACGCAGTATTTT.

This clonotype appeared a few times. CDR3 loop: CSARDKDRRTFF. CDR3 sequence (DNA): TGCAGTGCTAGAGATAAGGACAGGAGAACTTTCTTT. The chain combines TRBV20-1 with TRBJ1-1; 7 positions agree with TRBD1. Germline V gene data show CDR1 as DFQATT and CDR2 as SNEGSKA (reference sequence). V was clipped by 0 bases and J by 12 bases; unmatched bases: 7. This CDR3 has 12 residues.

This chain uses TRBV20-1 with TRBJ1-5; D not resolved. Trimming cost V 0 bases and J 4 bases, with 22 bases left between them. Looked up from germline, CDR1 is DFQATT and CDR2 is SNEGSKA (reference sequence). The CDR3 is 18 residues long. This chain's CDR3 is CSARDESGGRTFNQPQHF. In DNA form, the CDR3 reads TGCAGTGCTAGAGATGAATCAGGCGGCAGAACCTTTAATCAGCCCCAGCATTTT.

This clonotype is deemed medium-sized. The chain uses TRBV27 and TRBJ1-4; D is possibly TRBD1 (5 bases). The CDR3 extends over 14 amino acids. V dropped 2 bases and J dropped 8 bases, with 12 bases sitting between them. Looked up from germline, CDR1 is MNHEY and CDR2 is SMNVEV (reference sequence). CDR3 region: CASSLLGTAEKLFF. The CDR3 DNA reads TGTGCCAGCAGTTTACTAGGGACGGCCGAAAAACTGTTTTTT.

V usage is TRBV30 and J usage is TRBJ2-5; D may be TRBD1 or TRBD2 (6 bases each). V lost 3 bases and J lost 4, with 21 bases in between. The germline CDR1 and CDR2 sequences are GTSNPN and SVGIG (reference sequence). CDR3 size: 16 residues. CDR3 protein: CAWSLKGGAVGETQYF. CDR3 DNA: TGTGCCTGGAGCCTAAAGGGGGGCGCGGTGGGAGAGACCCAGTACTTC.

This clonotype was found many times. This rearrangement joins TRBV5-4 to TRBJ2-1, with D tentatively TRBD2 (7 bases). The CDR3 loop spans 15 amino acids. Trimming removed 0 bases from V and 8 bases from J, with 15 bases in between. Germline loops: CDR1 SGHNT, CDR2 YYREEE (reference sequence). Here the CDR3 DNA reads TGTGCCAGCAGCTTGGTGCGGGGGCCCTGGGATGAGCAGTTCTTC. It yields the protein CASSLVRGPWDEQFF.

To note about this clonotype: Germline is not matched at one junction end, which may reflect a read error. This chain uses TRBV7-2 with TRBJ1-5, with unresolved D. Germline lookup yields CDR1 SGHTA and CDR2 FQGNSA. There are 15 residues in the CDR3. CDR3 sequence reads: CVSSLIGVSNQPQHF. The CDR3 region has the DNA TGTGTCAGCAGCCTTATAGGAGTGAGCAATCAGCCCCAGCATTTT.

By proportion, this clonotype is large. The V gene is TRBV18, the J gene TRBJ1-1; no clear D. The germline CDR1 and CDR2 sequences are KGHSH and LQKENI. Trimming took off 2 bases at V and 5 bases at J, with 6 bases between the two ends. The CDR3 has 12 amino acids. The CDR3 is CASSPTRTEAFF. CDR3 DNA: TGTGCCAGCTCACCAACGCGGACTGAAGCTTTCTTT.

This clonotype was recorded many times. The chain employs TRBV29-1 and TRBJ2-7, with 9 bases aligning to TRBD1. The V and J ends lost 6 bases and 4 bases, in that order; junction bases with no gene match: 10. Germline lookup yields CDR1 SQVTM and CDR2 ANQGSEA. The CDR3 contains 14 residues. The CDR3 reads CSVLTPGQGYEQYF. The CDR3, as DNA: TGCAGCGTCCTCACCCCGGGACAGGGTTACGAGCAGTACTTC.

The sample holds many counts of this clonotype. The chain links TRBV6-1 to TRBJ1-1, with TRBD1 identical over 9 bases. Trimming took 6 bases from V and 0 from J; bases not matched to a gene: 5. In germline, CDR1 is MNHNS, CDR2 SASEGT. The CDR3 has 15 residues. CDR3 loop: CASRGQGGMNTEAFF. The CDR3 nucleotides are TGTGCCAGCAGGGGACAGGGAGGTATGAACACTGAAGCTTTCTTT.

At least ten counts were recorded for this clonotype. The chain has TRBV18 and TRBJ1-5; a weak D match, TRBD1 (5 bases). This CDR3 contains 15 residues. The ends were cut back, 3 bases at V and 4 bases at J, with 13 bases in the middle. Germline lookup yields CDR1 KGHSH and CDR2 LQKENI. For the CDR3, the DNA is TGTGCCAGCTCACCTAGGGGACGCGGAAATCAGCCCCAGCATTTT. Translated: CASSPRGRGNQPQHF.

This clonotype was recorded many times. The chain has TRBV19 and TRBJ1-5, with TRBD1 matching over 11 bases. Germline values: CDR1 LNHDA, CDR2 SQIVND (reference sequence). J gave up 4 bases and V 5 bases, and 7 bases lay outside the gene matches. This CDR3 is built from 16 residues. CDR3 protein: CASSAPGQGGNQPQHF. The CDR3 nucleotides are TGTGCCAGTAGTGCCCCGGGACAGGGGGGAAATCAGCCCCAGCATTTT.

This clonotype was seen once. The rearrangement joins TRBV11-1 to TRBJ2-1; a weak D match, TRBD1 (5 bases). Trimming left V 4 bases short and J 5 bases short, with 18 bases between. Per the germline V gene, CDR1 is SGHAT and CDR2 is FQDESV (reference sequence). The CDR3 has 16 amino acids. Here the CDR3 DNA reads TGTGCCAGCAGCTCCACGGCAAGGGGTCGCCACAATGAGCAGTTCTTC. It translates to CASSSTARGRHNEQFF.